These 12 T cell receptor beta chains were all obtained from the same sample, sequenced in a study of blood T cell repertoires in COVID-19. Repertoires were generated with immunoSEQ multiplex PCR, while TCRdb's copy carries only in-frame clones and drops some. The sample yields a few hundred thousand clones, 87% seen once. Sample: PBMCs or T cells enriched from blood (not recorded which). Every receptor here comes from a woman in her 30s who had recovered from COVID-19.

The J gene is TRBJ1-2, the V gene TRBV3-1 (or the pseudogene TRBV3-2); tentative D call: TRBD1 (5 bases). The CDR3 spans 14 residues. Per the germline V gene, CDR1 is LGHDT and CDR2 is YNNKEL (reference sequence). Trimming cost V 1 base and J 8 bases, with 14 bases left between them. For the CDR3, the DNA is TGTGCCAGCAGCCAAGGGGGCGCAGGTTCCGGCTACACCTTC. It is translated as CASSQGGAGSGYTF.

V and J are TRBV2 and TRBJ2-2; 7 bases fit TRBD1. V gave up 2 bases and J gave up 6 bases; unmatched junction bases: 0. Germline CDR1 is SNHLY and CDR2 is FYNNEI. This CDR3 is 13 amino acids long. The CDR3: CASSEQGAGELFF. CDR3 DNA: TGTGCCAGCAGTGAACAGGGGGCCGGGGAGCTGTTTTTT.

The gene calls are TRBV12-3 or TRBV12-4 and TRBJ1-2; D remains ambiguous. V shed 6 bases and J shed 2 bases, with 10 bases lying between them. This CDR3 comprises 13 residues. The CDR3 region is CASSPGKNYGYTF. The CDR3 region has the DNA TGTGCCAGCAGCCCCGGGAAAAACTATGGCTACACCTTC.

CDR3 coding DNA: TGTGCCTGGACTCGGACAGCTAACTATGGCTACACCTTC. It codes for CAWTRTANYGYTF. The chain has TRBV30 and TRBJ1-2; possibly TRBD1 for D (6 bases). Germline values: CDR1 GTSNPN, CDR2 SVGIG (reference sequence). This CDR3 has 13 amino acids. Trimming took off 4 bases at V and 0 bases at J, with 9 bases between the two ends.

This chain links TRBV18 with TRBJ2-6; D is unclear. The CDR3 covers 19 residues. CDR1 is KGHSH, CDR2 LQKENI, per germline. V lost 5 bases and J 1 base, leaving 21 bases between the germline ends. The CDR3 bases are TGTGCCAGCTCAACCCCCTCGCTGTTTCTACCTTCTGGGGCCAACGTCCTGACTTTC. Translated, it gives CASSTPSLFLPSGANVLTF.

V and J are TRBV18 and TRBJ1-2, with no clear D. The V gene lost 6 bases and the J gene lost 7 bases, with 21 bases spanning the gap. The germline V gene has CDR1 KGHSH and CDR2 LQKENI. This CDR3 is built from 15 residues. CDR3 sequence (DNA): TGTGCCAGCTCCATCGGAGAGGGAAGATGGTCTGGCTACACCTTC. Protein: CASSIGEGRWSGYTF.

This chain uses TRBV5-5 with TRBJ1-2, with 7 positions matching TRBD1. The CDR3 has 15 amino acids. With V trimmed by 4 bases and J by 0 bases, 6 bases remained unmatched. Germline CDR1 SGHKS, CDR2 YYEKEE (reference sequence). In DNA form, the CDR3 reads TGTGCCAGCAGCCTGACAGGGTACCCTAACTATGGCTACACCTTC. Its protein is CASSLTGYPNYGYTF.

The chain employs TRBV12-3 or TRBV12-4 and TRBJ2-1, with D possibly matching TRBD2 (5 bases). The V gene lost 5 bases and the J gene lost 9 bases, with 11 bases spanning the gap. CDR3 length: 12 amino acids. In nucleotides, the CDR3 is TGTGCCAGCAGTCCCCTAGGAGGTGAGCAGTTCTTC. Translated: CASSPLGGEQFF.

V usage is TRBV6-5 and J usage is TRBJ1-2; no clear D. Germline V gene sequence: CDR1 MNHEY, CDR2 SVGAGI. This CDR3 has 12 residues. Trimming left V 5 bases short and J 0 bases short, with 4 bases between. For the CDR3, the DNA is TGTGCCAGCAGTAGCCCTAACTATGGCTACACCTTC. It is translated as CASSSPNYGYTF.

CDR3 in DNA: TGTGCCAGCAGTTTTTACGAGTATGGCTACACCTTC. Residues: CASSFYEYGYTF. The rearrangement joins TRBV28 to TRBJ1-2; D gene uncertain. CDR1 MDHEN and CDR2 SYDVKM come from the germline V gene. The CDR3 totals 12 residues. Trimming took off 3 bases at V and 5 bases at J, with 7 bases between the two ends.

The rearrangement joins TRBV19 to TRBJ2-7; 14 bases fit TRBD2. The trim removed 5 bases at V and 5 bases at J, leaving 11 bases unmatched. In germline, CDR1 is LNHDA, CDR2 SQIVND (reference sequence). CDR3 length equals 17 residues. This CDR3 reads CASSLGTSGSSWNEQYF. In DNA form, the CDR3 reads TGTGCCAGTAGTCTCGGGACTAGCGGGAGTTCGTGGAACGAGCAGTACTTC.

The chain joins TRBV3-1 (or the pseudogene TRBV3-2) to TRBJ1-6; D unresolved. V lost 6 bases to trimming and J lost 7 bases, with 16 bases between them. The CDR3 loop spans 15 amino acids. Germline V gives CDR1 LGHDT, CDR2 YNNKEL (reference sequence). CDR3 sequence: CASRPSADENSPLHF. CDR3 DNA sequence: TGTGCCAGCAGACCTAGCGCAGATGAAAATTCACCCCTCCACTTT.